The present TCR beta chain was sequenced within a study of graft-versus-host responses after intestinal transplantation (dated by TCRdb to the early 2020s). Describing the broader study: Recipients received multivisceral, liver-intestinal, or isolated intestinal transplants. A peak of at least 4% donor T cells among recipient peripheral blood mononuclear cells was the definition used for donor T cell macrochimerism. Bulk TCR-beta CDR3 sequencing was used to track graft-versus-host and host-versus-graft alloreactive T cell clones in the graft, circulation and bone marrow after intestinal transplantation. Samples from a few later patients were sequenced in-house on an Illumina MiSeq with MiXCR processing rather than by the commercial service. A cohort of approximately 24 intestinal transplant recipients, including one retransplant, was enrolled, and a few patients lacking pretransplant specimens were excluded. Anti-thymocyte globulin induction was given to all recipients, followed by maintenance tacrolimus and steroids for approximately three years. Alloreactive clones were identified by sequencing pre-transplant mixed lymphocyte reaction products and comparing them with unstimulated pre-transplant donor and recipient T cells. The study at large found these results: Early after transplant, peak levels of circulating GvH clones were associated with declines in HvG clones. Conclusions were limited by the relatively low number and heterogeneity of intestinal transplant patients. In patients with donor T cell macrochimerism, the allografts had high GvH to HvG T cell clonal ratios. GvH clones were detected in recipient bone marrow, and some of these GvH clones were observed earlier in ileal mucosa or blood, consistent with an intestinal mucosal origin.

Points on this clone: The specificity of this receptor is unknown. No quality values exist for individual bases; no much larger clone is one base distant.

Via the germline V gene, CDR1 is MDHEN and CDR2 SYDVKM. Including the terminal cysteine and phenylalanine, the CDR3 comprises 14 residues. Solely the CDR3 DNA is kept, with 42 bases framed from the first base. V is clipped by 2 bases and J by 0 bases, and the sequence between their germline boundaries is 6 bases long. Reading the label with the study, this specimen's time point is: cells obtained before transplantation from donor or recipient. CD3+CD4+ and CD3+CD8+ populations were FACS-sorted from unstimulated pre-transplant donor and recipient cells taken from spleen or lymph nodes. Preparation of the library involved the immunoSEQ multiplex PCR assay. In most patients, genomic DNA was isolated using the Qiagen DNeasy Blood and Tissue Kit and sent frozen to Adaptive Biotechnologies for TCR sequencing. High-throughput TCR-beta CDR3 sequencing of genomic DNA from most patients was performed by Adaptive Biotechnologies. On the study's bioinformatics: Adaptive's ImmunoSEQ software was the source of the TCR sequencing data for around 20 patients, while a few other patients were processed with MiXCR and VDJtools. To correct CD4 versus CD8 sorting errors, sequences present in both subsets at a frequency ratio below 5:1 were removed. CDR3 nucleotide sequences shared between donor and recipient were removed because their origin could not be assigned. At least 2-fold expansion over unstimulated cells and a minimum CFSE-low frequency of 0.002% (template counts) or 0.001% (read counts) were required for clones to be classified as alloreactive. Clones were considered mappable if detected in sequenced pre-transplant spleen, lymph node, or MLR CFSE-low populations of the donor or recipient. The cumulative frequency of alloreactive clones was calculated as a percentage of all sequences, weighted by copy number. In TCRdb, the immuneACCESS table is reduced to in-frame sequences with V and J assigned. These tables do not hold every clone; where another copy was compared, an unresolved V gene accounts for under half, and the others remain unexplained. The V and J calls and the clone size are those of that table, but D and trimming were determined from the DNA. The sample table holds roughly 120,000 clones, of which approximately 94% were seen once. The ten largest clones represent under 0.3% of the sample.

The chain employs TRBV28 and TRBJ2-3, with the D gene not clear enough to name. The source is a human donor who was the organ donor for an intestinal transplant. The sample in question was unstimulated CD4+ T cells sorted from spleen or lymph node cells, obtained before transplant. Here is the DNA: TGTGCCAGCAGTTTACCTGTAAGCACAGATACGCAGTATTTT. It specifies CASSLPVSTDTQYF.